This entry lists 19 T cell receptor beta chains sequenced from one sample in a study of OX40 agonist ivuxolimab in advanced cancers. TCRdb keeps only in-frame clones here, not all; method: immunoSEQ multiplex PCR. The table shows about 83,000 clones, with approximately 83% occurring only once. Sequences were derived from CD4+ or CD8+ T cells sorted from blood, sampled in a trial of the OX40 agonist ivuxolimab. The receptors were gathered from an adult with an advanced solid tumor such as melanoma, head and neck, liver or kidney cancer.

The chain recombines TRBV6-1 with TRBJ2-1; 7 nucleotides align to TRBD1. V was pared by 6 bases and J by 2 bases, with 7 bases of the junction left unmatched. Germline V CDR1 and CDR2: MNHNS, SASEGT. The CDR3 consists of 15 residues. The CDR3 bases are TGTGCCAGCAGACCGACAGGGAGCCCCTACAATGAGCAGTTCTTC. It codes for CASRPTGSPYNEQFF.

This chain links TRBV5-6 with TRBJ2-5, with D uncertain. The germline gives CDR1 SGHDT, CDR2 YYEEEE. Trimming pared 5 bases from V and 2 bases from J, leaving 4 bases between. This CDR3 contains 11 residues. The CDR3 protein is CASSQQETQYF. The DNA of the CDR3 is TGTGCCAGCAGTCAACAAGAGACCCAGTACTTC.

This clone was counted a single time. The genes are TRBV6-5 and TRBJ2-7, with D perhaps given as TRBD1 or TRBD2 (5 bases each). This CDR3 contains 13 residues. CDR1 and CDR2 (germline): MNHEY, SVGAGI. Trimming shortened V by 7 bases and J by 1 base, and 11 bases separated the two germline ends. CDR3 in amino acids: CASTRDGSYEQYF. The CDR3 DNA is TGTGCCAGCACCCGGGACGGTTCCTACGAGCAGTACTTC.

In this sample, this clone turned up once. The chain couples TRBV6-1 to TRBJ2-5, with D possibly matching TRBD2 (6 bases). Trimming removed 3 bases at V and 2 bases at J, with 13 bases between. Germline values: CDR1 MNHNS, CDR2 SASEGT. The CDR3 extends over 15 amino acids. CDR3 nucleotide sequence: TGTGCCAGCAGTGAGGGCGGGATTCAACAAGAGACCCAGTACTTC. This translates into CASSEGGIQQETQYF.

Regarding this clone: Other nucleotide sequences in the sample specify the same CDR3. The chain joins TRBV4-2 to TRBJ1-2, with 7 nucleotides matching TRBD1. The CDR3 runs to 16 residues. The V gene end was trimmed by 1 base and the J gene end by 5 bases; junction bases not matched to a gene: 10. Per the germline V gene, CDR1 is LGHNA and CDR2 is YNFKEQ. The CDR3 sequence: CASSQGGQGERYGYTF. The CDR3 nucleotides read TGTGCCAGCAGCCAAGGGGGGCAGGGGGAGAGGTATGGCTACACCTTC.

J is TRBJ2-7 and V is TRBV29-1, with D perhaps being TRBD1 or TRBD2 (6 bases each). Germline loops: CDR1 SQVTM, CDR2 ANQGSEA. V was clipped by 2 bases and J by 6 bases, with 17 bases between them. CDR3 size: 14 residues. This CDR3 is CSVESGAGDSEQYF. CDR3 in DNA: TGCAGCGTTGAATCGGGGGCCGGGGACTCCGAGCAGTACTTC.

The chain is built from TRBV11-2 and TRBJ1-6; 9 bases map to TRBD1. The CDR3 has 14 amino acids. Trimming removed 6 bases from V and 10 bases from J; junction bases left unmatched: 7. Germline CDR1 and CDR2: SGHAT and FQNNGV. The DNA of the CDR3 is TGTGCCAGCAGACCCGACAGGGGGAACTCACCCCTCCACTTT. The encoded protein is CASRPDRGNSPLHF.

The rearrangement links TRBV2 to TRBJ2-7; tentatively, D is TRBD1 (5 bases). From germline, CDR1 is SNHLY and CDR2 FYNNEI. Trimming took off 6 bases at V and 3 bases at J, with 18 bases between the two ends. The CDR3 has 15 residues. CDR3 protein: CASSGLGGAFYEQYF. CDR3 coding DNA: TGTGCCAGCAGCGGCCTGGGTGGGGCATTCTACGAGCAGTACTTC.

This clone showed up just a few times. The chain carries TRBV30 and TRBJ2-3; D might be TRBD1 (6 bases). The ends were cut back, 3 bases at V and 2 bases at J, with 12 bases in the middle. The CDR3 is made up of 14 amino acids. Germline V gene lookup returns CDR1 GTSNPN and CDR2 SVGIG (reference sequence). The CDR3 here is CAWSSGASTDTQYF. Written as DNA, the CDR3 is TGTGCCTGGAGCTCAGGGGCCTCCACAGATACGCAGTATTTT.

DNA for the CDR3: TGTGCCAGCAGGCAGGGTGGGAGCAACACTGAAGCTTTCTTT. This translates into CASRQGGSNTEAFF. The chain is built from TRBV6-6 and TRBJ1-1, with D possibly being TRBD1 (5 bases). Trimming removed 6 bases at V and 2 bases at J, with 13 bases between. Germline CDR1 and CDR2: MNHNY and SVGAGI (reference sequence). CDR3 size: 14 residues.

The chain is built from TRBV5-8 and TRBJ1-5, with a tentative D call TRBD1 (5 bases). There are 14 residues in the CDR3. The germline CDR1 and CDR2 sequences are SGHTS and YDEGEE. V was shortened by 4 bases and J by 3 bases, with 11 bases between the two germline ends. The CDR3 reads CASSLGRNNQPQHF. In DNA, the CDR3 is TGTGCCAGCAGCCTGGGACGAAACAATCAGCCCCAGCATTTT.

A single count supports this clone. J is TRBJ2-7 and V is TRBV11-1; 10 bases line up with TRBD2. The CDR3 is 16 amino acids. The germline gives CDR1 SGHAT, CDR2 FQDESV (reference sequence). V gave up 2 bases and J gave up 5 bases; unmatched junction bases: 9. The CDR3 DNA reads TGTGCCAGCAGCTTACACGCCAGCGGGGGGGAAAACGAGCAGTACTTC. Amino acids: CASSLHASGGENEQYF.

This clone was found a few times. The gene calls are TRBV12-5 and TRBJ2-5, with D perhaps matching TRBD2 (6 bases). CDR1 LGHNT and CDR2 FRNRAP come from the germline V gene. The CDR3 contains 14 residues. The V end was cut by 6 bases, the J end by 5 bases, with 16 bases between. The CDR3 DNA reads as TGTGCTAGTGGGCCTCCGGGACGGGGGGAGACCCAGTACTTC. Its protein product is CASGPPGRGETQYF.

The rearrangement uses TRBV6-1 and TRBJ1-2; no firm D call. Germline V gene data show CDR1 as MNHNS and CDR2 as SASEGT. This CDR3 comprises 13 residues. The V end was cut by 5 bases, the J end by 4 bases, with 11 bases between. CDR3: CASSPSRGYGYTF. CDR3 nucleotide sequence: TGTGCCAGCAGTCCTTCTCGTGGCTATGGCTACACCTTC.

V and J are TRBV6-5 and TRBJ2-7; possibly TRBD2 for D (6 bases). CDR3 length: 14 residues. Trimming left V 5 bases short and J 0 bases short, with 11 bases between. In germline, CDR1 is MNHEY, CDR2 SVGAGI. CDR3 sequence (DNA): TGTGCCAGCAGTCGACCGGGAGCCTCCTACGAGCAGTACTTC. Residues: CASSRPGASYEQYF.

The chain couples TRBV30 to TRBJ2-5; D ambiguous. CDR1 is GTSNPN, CDR2 SVGIG, per germline (reference sequence). This CDR3 region has 11 residues. The V and J ends lost 2 bases and 5 bases respectively, with 6 bases between them. The CDR3 loop reads CAWSPGETQYF. CDR3 nucleotide sequence: TGTGCCTGGAGTCCGGGCGAGACCCAGTACTTC.

V gene TRBV6-6 combines with J gene TRBJ2-1; 9 positions agree with TRBD2. There are 16 residues in the CDR3. The germline gives CDR1 MNHNY, CDR2 SVGAGI (reference sequence). V shed 7 bases, J shed 4 bases, and the junction held 11 bases outside the gene matches. CDR3 nucleotides: TGTGCCAGCACCAACGGGCGGGGGGGCCTTTACAATGAGCAGTTCTTC. Its translation is CASTNGRGGLYNEQFF.

Remarks on this clone: An end of the junction does not agree with germline; a read error may underlie this. The chain couples TRBV4-1 to TRBJ2-5; D is tentatively TRBD1 or TRBD2 (6 bases each). Germline CDR1 is MGHRA and CDR2 is YSYEKL. This CDR3 contains 14 residues. CDR3 coding DNA: TGCGCCAGCAGTCAAGGGGGGATATCAGGGACCCAGTACTTC. Residues: CASSQGGISGTQYF.

The chain links TRBV7-3 to TRBJ1-2; no definite D call. V was cut by 5 bases and J by 8 bases, with 15 bases left in between. This CDR3 comprises 13 residues. Looked up from germline, CDR1 is SGHTA and CDR2 is FQGTGA. The CDR3 nucleotides read TGTGCCAGCAGCCCCACGGGCCCCGACGGCTACACCTTC. This gives the protein CASSPTGPDGYTF.